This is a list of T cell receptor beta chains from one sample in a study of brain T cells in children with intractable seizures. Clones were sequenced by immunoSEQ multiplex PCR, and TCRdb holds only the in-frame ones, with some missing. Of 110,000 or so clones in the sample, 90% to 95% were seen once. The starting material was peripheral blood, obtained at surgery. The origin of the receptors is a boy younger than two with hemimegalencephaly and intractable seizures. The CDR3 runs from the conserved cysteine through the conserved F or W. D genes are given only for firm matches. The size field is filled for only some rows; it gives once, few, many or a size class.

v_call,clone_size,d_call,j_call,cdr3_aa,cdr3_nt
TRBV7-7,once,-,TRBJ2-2,CASSLPGVLFNTGELFF,TGTGCCAGCAGCTTACCAGGGGTCTTATTTAACACCGGGGAGCTGTTTTTT
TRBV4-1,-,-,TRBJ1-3,CASSLRQIDSGNTIYF,TGCGCCAGCAGCCTCAGACAGATCGATTCTGGAAACACCATATATTTT
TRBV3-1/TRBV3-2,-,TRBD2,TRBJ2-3,CASRFLAGDTQYF,TGTGCCAGCAGGTTCCTAGCGGGAGATACGCAGTATTTT
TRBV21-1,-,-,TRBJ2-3,CASSKGGKREAQFSDTQYF,TGTGCCAGCAGCAAAGGGGGAAAGCGGGAGGCTCAATTCTCAGATACGCAGTATTTT
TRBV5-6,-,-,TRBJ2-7,CASSLAPRTGGMEQYF,TGTGCCAGCAGCTTGGCGCCTCGGACCGGCGGGATGGAGCAGTACTTC
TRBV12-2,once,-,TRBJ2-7,CASRSPYEQYF,TGTGCAAGTCGTTCCCCCTACGAGCAGTACTTC
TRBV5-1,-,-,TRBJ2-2,CASSLLGQFSTGELFF,TGCGCCAGCAGCTTGCTAGGACAGTTCTCCACCGGGGAGCTGTTTTTT
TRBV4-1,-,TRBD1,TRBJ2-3,CASSPQGAGKGGTDTQYF,TGCGCCAGCAGCCCACAGGGGGCGGGTAAGGGGGGCACAGATACGCAGTATTTT
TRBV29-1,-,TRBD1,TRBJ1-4,CSAGTGFNEKLFF,TGCAGCGCCGGGACAGGGTTTAATGAAAAACTGTTTTTT
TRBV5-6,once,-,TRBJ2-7,CASSLGAGTYEQYF,TGTGCCAGCAGCTTGGGGGCGGGTACCTACGAGCAGTACTTC
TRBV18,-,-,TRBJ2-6,CASSPSSGANVLTF,TGTGCCAGCTCACCCAGCTCTGGGGCCAACGTCCTGACTTTC
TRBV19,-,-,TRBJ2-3,CASSMGEDTQYF,TGTGCCAGTAGTATGGGGGAAGATACGCAGTATTTT
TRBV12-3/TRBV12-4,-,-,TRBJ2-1,CASSLASGRLLF,TGTGCCAGCAGTTTAGCTAGCGGACGACTGCTCTTC
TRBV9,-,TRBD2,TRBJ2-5,CASSVGGLAGRQETQYF,TGTGCCAGCAGCGTAGGTGGACTAGCGGGTCGCCAAGAGACCCAGTACTTC
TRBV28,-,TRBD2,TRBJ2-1,CASTGLPAGQFF,TGTGCCAGCACGGGACTACCGGCGGGGCAGTTCTTC
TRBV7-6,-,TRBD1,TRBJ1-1,CASSPNPDRGAGAFF,TGTGCCAGCAGCCCCAATCCCGACAGGGGGGCAGGGGCTTTCTTT
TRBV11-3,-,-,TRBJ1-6,CASSLNYSPLHF,TGTGCCAGCAGCTTAAACTATTCACCCCTCCACTTT
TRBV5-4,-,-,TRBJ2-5,CASSSPLQETQYF,TGTGCCAGCAGCTCACCCCTTCAAGAGACCCAGTACTTC
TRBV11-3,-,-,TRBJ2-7,CASSLTQQPFYEQYF,TGTGCCAGCAGCTTAACCCAACAGCCCTTTTACGAGCAGTACTTC
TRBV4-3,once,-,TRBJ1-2,CASSPTGRDYGYTF,TGCGCCAGCAGTCCAACCGGTAGGGACTATGGCTACACCTTC
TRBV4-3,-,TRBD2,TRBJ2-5,CASSQDLSSGETQYF,TGCGCCAGCAGCCAAGATCTGTCTAGCGGAGAGACCCAGTACTTC